These 5 T cell receptor beta chains came from one sample sequenced in a study of human thymus T cells. This table comes from immunoSEQ multiplex PCR, and its TCRdb copy is limited to in-frame clones, with some not included. Here the sample spans more than 50,000 clones, around 94% being singletons. The sample was blood. The receptors were gathered from a boy less than two years old with a congenital heart defect but otherwise immunologically healthy.

This clone was found once. The chain recombines TRBV6-5 with TRBJ1-5; D possibly corresponds to TRBD1 (6 bases). CDR1 and CDR2 (germline): MNHEY, SVGAGI. This CDR3 region has 13 residues. Trimming cost V 8 bases and J 5 bases, with 13 bases left between them. The CDR3 here is CASRAYRDQPQHF. CDR3 nucleotide sequence: TGTGCCAGCCGAGCTTACAGGGATCAGCCCCAGCATTTT.

The chain joins TRBV19 to TRBJ2-7, with 7 bases fitting TRBD2. Germline values: CDR1 LNHDA, CDR2 SQIVND (reference sequence). V shed 4 bases and J 5 bases; nucleotides not matched to a gene: 8. The CDR3 loop spans 14 amino acids. CDR3 in amino acids: CASSRAGRTHEQYF. For the CDR3, the DNA is TGTGCCAGTAGTAGAGCGGGACGGACCCACGAGCAGTACTTC.

This clone was recorded only once. This chain links TRBV25-1 with TRBJ1-1, with a weak D call TRBD1 (5 bases). This CDR3 has 16 amino acids. V lost 6 bases, J lost 0 bases, and 17 bases lay in between. Germline-derived CDR1 and CDR2 are MGHDK and SYGVNS. CDR3 sequence reads: CASSAREGMLNTEAFF. As DNA, the CDR3 is TGTGCCAGCAGCGCAAGAGAGGGGATGTTGAACACTGAAGCTTTCTTT.

The chain combines TRBV2 with TRBJ1-1; D is uncertain. This CDR3 is built from 13 residues. The ends were cut back, 6 bases at V and 1 base at J, with 9 bases in the middle. In germline, CDR1 is SNHLY, CDR2 FYNNEI. CDR3 residues: CASSREGNTEAFF. The CDR3 coding sequence is TGTGCCAGCAGCAGAGAGGGGAACACTGAAGCTTTCTTT.

The rearrangement links TRBV6-5 to TRBJ2-1; tentatively, D is TRBD1 (5 bases). Germline V gene lookup returns CDR1 MNHEY and CDR2 SVGAGI. Trimming pared 6 bases from V and 4 bases from J, leaving 10 bases between. The CDR3 covers 13 residues. The CDR3 loop is CASRSTVYNEQFF. The CDR3 DNA reads as TGTGCCAGCAGGTCGACAGTTTACAATGAGCAGTTCTTC.